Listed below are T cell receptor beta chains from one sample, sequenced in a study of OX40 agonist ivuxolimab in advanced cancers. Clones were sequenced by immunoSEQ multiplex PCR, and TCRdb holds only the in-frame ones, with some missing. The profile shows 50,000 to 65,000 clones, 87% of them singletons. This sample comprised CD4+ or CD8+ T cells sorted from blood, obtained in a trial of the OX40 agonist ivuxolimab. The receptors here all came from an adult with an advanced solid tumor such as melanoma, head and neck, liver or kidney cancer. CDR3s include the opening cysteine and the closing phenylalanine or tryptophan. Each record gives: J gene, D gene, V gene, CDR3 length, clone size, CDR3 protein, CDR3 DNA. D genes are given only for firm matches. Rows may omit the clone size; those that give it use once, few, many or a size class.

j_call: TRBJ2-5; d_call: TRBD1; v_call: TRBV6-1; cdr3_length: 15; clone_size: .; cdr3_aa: CASRPGQGQRETQYF; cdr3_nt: TGTGCCAGCAGGCCGGGACAGGGTCAACGAGAGACCCAGTACTTC
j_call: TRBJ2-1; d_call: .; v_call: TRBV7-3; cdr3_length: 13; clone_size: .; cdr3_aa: CASSAGERREQFF; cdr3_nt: TGTGCCAGCAGCGCCGGGGAGAGGCGGGAGCAGTTCTTC
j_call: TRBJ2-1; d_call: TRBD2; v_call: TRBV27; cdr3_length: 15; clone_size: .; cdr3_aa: CASSTLAGSYNEQFF; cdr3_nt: TGTGCCAGCAGCACTCTAGCGGGAAGCTACAATGAGCAGTTCTTC
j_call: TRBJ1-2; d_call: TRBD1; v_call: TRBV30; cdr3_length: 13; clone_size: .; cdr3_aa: CAWSGTGSYGYTF; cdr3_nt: TGTGCCTGGAGTGGGACAGGGAGCTATGGCTACACCTTC
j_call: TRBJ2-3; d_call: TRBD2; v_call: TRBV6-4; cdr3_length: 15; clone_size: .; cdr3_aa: CASSPAGGPGDTQYF; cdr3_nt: TGTGCCAGCTCCCCAGCGGGAGGGCCCGGAGATACGCAGTATTTT
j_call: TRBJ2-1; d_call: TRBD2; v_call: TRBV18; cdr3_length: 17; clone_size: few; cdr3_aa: CASLGTSGLSTYNEQFF; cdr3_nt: TGTGCCAGCTTAGGGACTAGCGGGCTAAGCACCTACAATGAGCAGTTCTTC
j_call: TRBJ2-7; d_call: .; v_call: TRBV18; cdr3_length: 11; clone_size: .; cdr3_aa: CASSTGREQYF; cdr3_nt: TGTGCCAGCTCAACCGGTCGCGAGCAGTACTTC
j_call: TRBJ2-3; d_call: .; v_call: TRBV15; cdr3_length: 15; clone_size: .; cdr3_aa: CATSRDGGITDTQYF; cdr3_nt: TGTGCCACCAGCAGAGATGGAGGGATCACAGATACGCAGTATTTT
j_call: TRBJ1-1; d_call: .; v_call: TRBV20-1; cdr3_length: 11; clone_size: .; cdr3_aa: CSATQYTEAFF; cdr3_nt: TGCAGTGCTACCCAGTACACTGAAGCTTTCTTT
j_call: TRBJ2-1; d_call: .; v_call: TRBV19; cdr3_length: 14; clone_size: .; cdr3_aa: CASSIDQTPGPGVF; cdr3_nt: TGTGCCAGTAGTATAGATCAGACTCCTGGGCCGGGGGTCTTC
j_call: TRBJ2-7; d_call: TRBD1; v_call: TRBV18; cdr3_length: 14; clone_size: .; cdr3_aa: CASSPRDSSYEQYF; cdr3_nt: TGTGCCAGCTCACCTCGGGACAGCTCCTACGAGCAGTACTTC
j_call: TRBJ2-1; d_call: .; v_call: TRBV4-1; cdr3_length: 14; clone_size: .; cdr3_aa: CASSQVSGPRRRFF; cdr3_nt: TGCGCCAGCAGCCAGGTCTCCGGGCCGAGGAGGAGGTTCTTC
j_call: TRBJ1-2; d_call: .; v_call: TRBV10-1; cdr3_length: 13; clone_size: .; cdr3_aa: CASSESQGYGYTF; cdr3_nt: TGCGCCAGCAGTGAATCCCAGGGGTATGGCTACACCTTC
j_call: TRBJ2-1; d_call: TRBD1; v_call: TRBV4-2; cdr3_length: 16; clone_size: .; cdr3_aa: CASSQLTTGAGDEQFF; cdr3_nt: TGTGCCAGCAGCCAACTCACGACAGGGGCGGGTGATGAGCAGTTCTTC
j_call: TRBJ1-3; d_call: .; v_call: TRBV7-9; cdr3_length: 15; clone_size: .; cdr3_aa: CASSLRGGSGNTIYF; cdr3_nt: TGTGCCAGCAGCCTAAGGGGAGGCTCTGGAAACACCATATATTTT
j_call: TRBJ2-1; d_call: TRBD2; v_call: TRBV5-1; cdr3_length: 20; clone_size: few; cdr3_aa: CASSLGSGTSGASSYNEQFF; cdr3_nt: TGCGCCAGCAGCTTGGGATCGGGGACTAGCGGGGCGAGCTCCTACAATGAGCAGTTCTTC
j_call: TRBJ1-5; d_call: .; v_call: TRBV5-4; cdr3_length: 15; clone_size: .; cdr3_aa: CASSFGADSNQPQHF; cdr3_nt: TGTGCCAGCAGCTTCGGGGCCGATAGCAATCAGCCCCAGCATTTT
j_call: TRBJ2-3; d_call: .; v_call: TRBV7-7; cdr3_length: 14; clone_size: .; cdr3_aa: CASSASRASDTQYF; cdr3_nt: TGTGCTAGCAGCGCCAGCCGGGCCTCGGATACGCAGTATTTT
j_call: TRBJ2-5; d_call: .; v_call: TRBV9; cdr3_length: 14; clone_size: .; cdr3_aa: CASSPGTPQETQYF; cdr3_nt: TGTGCCAGCAGCCCAGGGACACCTCAAGAGACCCAGTACTTC
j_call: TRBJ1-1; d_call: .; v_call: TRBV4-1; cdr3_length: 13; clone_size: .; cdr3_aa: CASTLRRDTEAFF; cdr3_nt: TGCGCCAGCACCCTCCGCAGGGACACTGAAGCTTTCTTT
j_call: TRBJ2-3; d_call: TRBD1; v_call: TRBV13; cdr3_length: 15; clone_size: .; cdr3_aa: CASTDGTGGPDTQYF; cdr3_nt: TGTGCCAGCACCGACGGGACAGGGGGACCAGATACGCAGTATTTT
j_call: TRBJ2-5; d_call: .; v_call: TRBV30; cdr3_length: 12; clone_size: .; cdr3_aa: CAWRDSYQTQYF; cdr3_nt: TGTGCCTGGAGGGACAGCTACCAGACCCAGTACTTC
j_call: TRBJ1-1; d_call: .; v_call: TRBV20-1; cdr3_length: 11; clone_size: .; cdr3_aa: CSAVPGMEAFF; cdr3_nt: TGCAGTGCCGTACCCGGCATGGAAGCTTTCTTT
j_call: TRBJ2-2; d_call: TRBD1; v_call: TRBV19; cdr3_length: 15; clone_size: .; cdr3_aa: CASSSGTGYTGELFF; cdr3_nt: TGTGCCAGTAGCTCCGGGACAGGGTACACCGGGGAGCTGTTTTTT
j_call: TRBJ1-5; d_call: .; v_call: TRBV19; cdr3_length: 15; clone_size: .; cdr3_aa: CASRTSQGRNQPQHF; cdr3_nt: TGTGCCAGTAGAACATCGCAGGGGCGCAATCAGCCCCAGCATTTT
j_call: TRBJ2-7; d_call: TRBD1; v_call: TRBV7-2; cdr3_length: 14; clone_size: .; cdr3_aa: CASSAAGTGYEQYF; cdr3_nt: TGTGCCAGCAGCGCCGCCGGGACAGGGTACGAGCAGTACTTC
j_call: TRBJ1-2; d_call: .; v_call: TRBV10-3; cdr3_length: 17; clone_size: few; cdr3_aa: CAISELGRGVENYGYTF; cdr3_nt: TGTGCCATCAGTGAATTGGGCCGAGGGGTTGAGAACTATGGCTACACCTTC
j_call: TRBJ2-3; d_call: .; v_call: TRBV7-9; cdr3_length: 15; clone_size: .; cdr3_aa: CASTGLNGGLDTQYF; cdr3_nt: TGTGCCAGCACGGGACTGAACGGGGGCTTAGATACGCAGTATTTT
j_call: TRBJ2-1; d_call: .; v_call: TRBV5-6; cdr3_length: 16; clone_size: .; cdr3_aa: CASSLSTRPSYNEQFF; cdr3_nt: TGTGCCAGCAGCTTGTCGACTAGACCCTCCTACAATGAGCAGTTCTTC
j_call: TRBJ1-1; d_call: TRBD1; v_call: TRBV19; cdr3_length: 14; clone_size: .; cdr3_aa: CASSTDRMNTEAFF; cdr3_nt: TGTGCCAGTAGTACGGACAGGATGAACACTGAAGCTTTCTTT
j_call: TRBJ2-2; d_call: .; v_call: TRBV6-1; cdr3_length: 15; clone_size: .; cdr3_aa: CATASQKGGTGELFF; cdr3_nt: TGTGCCACCGCTAGTCAAAAGGGTGGCACCGGGGAGCTGTTTTTT
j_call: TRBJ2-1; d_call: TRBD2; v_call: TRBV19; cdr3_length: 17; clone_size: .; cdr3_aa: CASSIDRGLAGTNEQFF; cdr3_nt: TGTGCCAGTAGTATAGATCGCGGACTAGCGGGAACGAATGAGCAGTTCTTC
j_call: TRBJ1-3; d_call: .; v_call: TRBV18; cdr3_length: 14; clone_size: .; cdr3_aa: CASSLQDSGNTIYF; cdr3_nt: TGTGCCAGCTCACTCCAGGACTCTGGAAACACCATATATTTT
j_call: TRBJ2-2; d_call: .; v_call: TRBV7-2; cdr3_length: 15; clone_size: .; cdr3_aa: CASSLGSYGTGELFF; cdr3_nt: TGTGCCAGCAGCTTAGGGTCATATGGCACCGGGGAGCTGTTTTTT
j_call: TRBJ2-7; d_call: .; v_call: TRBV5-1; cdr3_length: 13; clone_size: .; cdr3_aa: CASSPISEGEQYF; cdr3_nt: TGCGCCAGCAGCCCTATATCGGAGGGCGAGCAGTACTTC
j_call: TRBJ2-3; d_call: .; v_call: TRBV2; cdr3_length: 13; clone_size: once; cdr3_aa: CASSLYGTDTQYF; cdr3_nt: TGTGCCAGCTCTCTTTACGGCACAGATACGCAGTATTTT